This T cell receptor (beta chain) was recorded in a study of identical twins (dated by TCRdb to the mid-2010s). General notes on the study: To test whether fetal clonotypes persist, the study used deep sequencing on TCR alpha and beta repertoires from monozygotic twins, unrelated adults of various ages, and cord blood. To rule out contamination, the twin experiments were replicated at different times with different library preparation protocols.

All donors were healthy Caucasians. The study also sequenced three unrelated non-twin adults: a male aged 18 to 29, a male aged 50 to 59 and a female aged 50 to 59. Using Miltenyi CD45RO+ enrichment and human naive T-cell isolation kits, memory (CD45RO+) and naive T cells were isolated from PBMC. In regard to this clonotype: No cognate antigen has been identified for it. No qualities accompany the bases; no much larger clone lies one base away.

Library preparation was by 5' RACE. The sequencing machine was an Illumina HiSeq 2000. A universal primer binding site was added through template switching, and the final cDNA carried a unique molecular identifier so that TCR cDNA molecules could be counted accurately. Specific primers in the conserved constant-segment region were used to synthesize first-strand cDNA for TCR alpha and beta chains. To control for contamination, each cDNA library was double barcoded with a SMART-Mk sample barcode plus Illumina barcodes. TruSeq adapter sequences and Illumina sample barcodes were added in two successive PCR steps. TCR alpha and beta cDNA libraries were sequenced on the Illumina HiSeq platform with custom primers. In the source study's methods: MiGEC processed the raw reads to extract unique molecular identifiers, while MiXCR was used to determine the CDR3 positions. Recombination models were inferred per individual with the repgenHMM and IGoR tools using an EM algorithm. The tcR package in R was used for shared clonotype analysis, with sharing normalized by the product of cloneset sizes. To study raw recombination free of thymic and clonal selection effects, out-of-frame nonproductive sequences were analyzed. In-frame beta chains were kept once TCRdb had trimmed the public reads at Q25 with fastp and called clones with MiXCR. Each entry merges the rows of one CDR3 protein and shows their most common DNA and genes. The V and J calls follow TCRdb's processing rather than the paper's. The sample table contains about 450,000 distinct CDR3 sequences; only one count was recorded for roughly 18% of them. Roughly an eighth of the sample is in the top ten clones.

Overall study results and their limits: Fewer insertions were carried by abundant cord blood beta clonotypes, a similar but weaker trend appeared in young adult naive repertoires, and no such trend appeared in memory repertoires. Invariant T cells such as MAIT and iNKT could partly confound zero-insertion analyses, though diverse VJ usage argued against this for most clonotypes. Because the same donors could not be followed over many years, the conclusions relied on cross-sectional statistical analysis. Excess twin sharing in beta out-of-frame sequences was weaker because fewer shared sequences lowered the signal-to-noise ratio. In monozygotic twins, recombination models systematically underestimated out-of-frame TCR alpha sharing, but the models matched the sharing seen between unrelated individuals. Compared with coincidental sharing between unrelated individuals, out-of-frame TCR alpha sequences shared between twins had an excess of sequences with low generation probability.

The source is a man aged 45 to 65 in good health. Source material: naive T cells sorted from blood. Interpreted using the paper, the cell subset or site label stands for: cells isolated with a human naive T-cell isolation kit.

This receptor has the CDR3 CASSRASRVTEAFF. The base sequence is TGCGCCAGCAGCCGCGCCAGCAGGGTTACTGAAGCTTTCTTT. The rearranged chain carries TRBV4-1 and TRBJ1-1; TRBD1 is perhaps the D gene, given 5 matching bases. From the germline V gene, CDR1 is MGHRA and CDR2 is YSYEKL. At the junction V is shortened by 4 bases and J by 5 bases, with 14 bases in between. The CDR3 runs 14 residues from the cysteine to the phenylalanine. Only the CDR3 DNA stays, 42 bases, in frame from base 1.